A selection of T cell receptor beta chains follows, all from one sample in a study of OX40 agonist ivuxolimab in advanced cancers. Data came from immunoSEQ multiplex PCR; TCRdb stores just in-frame clones and leaves some out. The table records roughly 46,000 clones, approximately 88% of them present only once. Here the sequenced sample was CD4+ or CD8+ T cells sorted from blood, taken in a trial of the OX40 agonist ivuxolimab. These receptors originate from an adult with an advanced solid tumor such as melanoma, head and neck, liver or kidney cancer. CDR3s include the opening cysteine and the closing phenylalanine or tryptophan. Fields, in order: J gene, D gene, clone size, V gene, CDR3 DNA, CDR3 protein. The D gene is left open where the match is weak. Clone sizes are given selectively: once, few, many, or a class where the clone is expanded.

j_gene: TRBJ2-7
d_gene: TRBD2
abundance: -
v_gene: TRBV15
CDR3nt: TGTGCCACCAGCACCCGGACTAGCGGGAGGGACGAGCAGTACTTC
CDR3aa: CATSTRTSGRDEQYF

j_gene: TRBJ1-1
d_gene: TRBD1
abundance: -
v_gene: TRBV5-6
CDR3nt: TGTGCCAGCAGCTTAAACAGGGGGCGCCGGGCTTTCTTT
CDR3aa: CASSLNRGRRAFF

j_gene: TRBJ1-1
d_gene: -
abundance: once
v_gene: TRBV7-9
CDR3nt: TGTGCCAGCAGCTCTCGAATACTAGAGAACACTGAAGCTTTCTTT
CDR3aa: CASSSRILENTEAFF

j_gene: TRBJ2-2
d_gene: -
abundance: -
v_gene: TRBV6-1
CDR3nt: TGTGCCAGCAGGGACTTTCAGGGTGGGGAGCTGTTTTTT
CDR3aa: CASRDFQGGELFF

j_gene: TRBJ2-1
d_gene: -
abundance: -
v_gene: TRBV19
CDR3nt: TGTGCCAGTAGTCCGCGGCAGTGGAGCTCCTACAATGAGCAGTTCTTC
CDR3aa: CASSPRQWSSYNEQFF

j_gene: TRBJ2-1
d_gene: -
abundance: -
v_gene: TRBV4-1
CDR3nt: TGCGCCAGCAGCCAAGGTACAGCAAGCCCCTACAATGAGCAGTTCTTC
CDR3aa: CASSQGTASPYNEQFF

j_gene: TRBJ1-5
d_gene: -
abundance: -
v_gene: TRBV6-1
CDR3nt: TGTGCCAGCAGTGAAGTCCTGGCGGCGGGCCGGCCCCAGCATTTT
CDR3aa: CASSEVLAAGRPQHF

j_gene: TRBJ1-1
d_gene: -
abundance: -
v_gene: TRBV30
CDR3nt: TGTGCCTGGACGTTTATGGGGACTGGGGCCACTGAAGCTTTCTTT
CDR3aa: CAWTFMGTGATEAFF

j_gene: TRBJ2-2
d_gene: -
abundance: -
v_gene: TRBV6-6
CDR3nt: TGTGCCAGCAGTCCCCGTGGGGCCGGGGAGCTGTTTTTT
CDR3aa: CASSPRGAGELFF

j_gene: TRBJ2-2
d_gene: TRBD1
abundance: -
v_gene: TRBV6-5
CDR3nt: TGTGCCAGCAGTCGACAGGGTACGAACACCGGGGAGCTGTTTTTT
CDR3aa: CASSRQGTNTGELFF

j_gene: TRBJ2-5
d_gene: -
abundance: -
v_gene: TRBV9
CDR3nt: TGTGCCAGCAGCCCCCCCTGGGGGAGCGTGGCCCAGTACTTC
CDR3aa: CASSPPWGSVAQYF

j_gene: TRBJ2-7
d_gene: -
abundance: -
v_gene: TRBV28
CDR3nt: TGTGCCAGCAGTTTACAGTGGCGCGAGCAGTACTTC
CDR3aa: CASSLQWREQYF

j_gene: TRBJ1-4
d_gene: -
abundance: -
v_gene: TRBV15
CDR3nt: TGTGCCACCAGCAGAGATGTGATAGGGGAAAAACTGTTTTTT
CDR3aa: CATSRDVIGEKLFF

j_gene: TRBJ2-1
d_gene: TRBD2
abundance: once
v_gene: TRBV18
CDR3nt: TGTGCCAGCCGTTTGACTAGCGGGAGATCCCCCGGGTACAATGAGCAGTTCTTC
CDR3aa: CASRLTSGRSPGYNEQFF

j_gene: TRBJ2-3
d_gene: TRBD2
abundance: -
v_gene: TRBV2
CDR3nt: TGTGCCAGCTCACGCAGACTAGCGGGGTCCACAGATACGCAGTATTTT
CDR3aa: CASSRRLAGSTDTQYF

j_gene: TRBJ2-2
d_gene: -
abundance: -
v_gene: TRBV11-2
CDR3nt: TGTGCCAGCAGACCCCAGGGCACCGGGGAGCTGTTTTTT
CDR3aa: CASRPQGTGELFF

j_gene: TRBJ2-1
d_gene: -
abundance: -
v_gene: TRBV5-1
CDR3nt: TGCGCCAGCAGCCATACCAATGAGCAGTTCTTC
CDR3aa: CASSHTNEQFF

j_gene: TRBJ2-7
d_gene: -
abundance: -
v_gene: TRBV6-5
CDR3nt: TGTGCCAGCAGTTACTCGAGAGGGTACGAGCAGTACTTC
CDR3aa: CASSYSRGYEQYF

j_gene: TRBJ1-5
d_gene: TRBD1
abundance: -
v_gene: TRBV6-1
CDR3nt: TGTGCCAGCAGAACAGGGGCTCAGCCCCAGCATTTT
CDR3aa: CASRTGAQPQHF

j_gene: TRBJ2-3
d_gene: -
abundance: -
v_gene: TRBV27
CDR3nt: TGTGCCAGCAGTTTATGTTATAACAGCGGCCCCCAGGATACGCAGTATTTT
CDR3aa: CASSLCYNSGPQDTQYF

j_gene: TRBJ1-5
d_gene: -
abundance: -
v_gene: TRBV28
CDR3nt: TGTGCCAGCAGTTTACGGTTTCAGCCCCAGCATTTT
CDR3aa: CASSLRFQPQHF

j_gene: TRBJ2-7
d_gene: TRBD1
abundance: -
v_gene: TRBV29-1
CDR3nt: TGCAGCGCCGGGACAGGGAGCTCCTACGAGCAGTACTTC
CDR3aa: CSAGTGSSYEQYF

j_gene: TRBJ2-5
d_gene: TRBD1
abundance: -
v_gene: TRBV11-2
CDR3nt: TGTGCCAGCAGCCGGGACAGGGAGGAGACCCAGTACTTC
CDR3aa: CASSRDREETQYF

j_gene: TRBJ1-5
d_gene: -
abundance: -
v_gene: TRBV19
CDR3nt: TGTGCCAGTAGTATTTTAAATAGCAATCAGCCCCAGCATTTT
CDR3aa: CASSILNSNQPQHF

j_gene: TRBJ2-3
d_gene: TRBD2
abundance: -
v_gene: TRBV19
CDR3nt: TGTGCCAGTAGTATAAGCGCAGGACTAGCGGGACCTAGCACAGATACGCAGTATTTT
CDR3aa: CASSISAGLAGPSTDTQYF

j_gene: TRBJ2-7
d_gene: -
abundance: once
v_gene: TRBV10-2
CDR3nt: TGCGCCAGCAGTCGGACGGGGTTATACGAGCAGTACTTC
CDR3aa: CASSRTGLYEQYF

j_gene: TRBJ2-2
d_gene: -
abundance: once
v_gene: TRBV7-3
CDR3nt: TGTGCCAGCAGCTCCTTCACCGGGGAGCTGTTTTTT
CDR3aa: CASSSFTGELFF

j_gene: TRBJ1-2
d_gene: -
abundance: -
v_gene: TRBV5-1
CDR3nt: TGCGCCAGCAGCTTGGATCCGACAGCAACAAACTATGGCTACACCTTC
CDR3aa: CASSLDPTATNYGYTF

j_gene: TRBJ2-7
d_gene: -
abundance: -
v_gene: TRBV5-1
CDR3nt: TGCGCCAGCAGATTGGAGGAGGTGAACTACGAGCAGTACTTC
CDR3aa: CASRLEEVNYEQYF

j_gene: TRBJ2-5
d_gene: -
abundance: once
v_gene: TRBV6-1
CDR3nt: TGTGCCAGCAGTCCCTTGGGGCAGATTCAAGAGACCCAGTACTTC
CDR3aa: CASSPLGQIQETQYF

j_gene: TRBJ2-1
d_gene: TRBD1
abundance: -
v_gene: TRBV9
CDR3nt: TGTGCCAGCAGCGTAGAGGGACAGGGGGCCTACAATGAGCAGTTCTTC
CDR3aa: CASSVEGQGAYNEQFF

j_gene: TRBJ2-3
d_gene: -
abundance: -
v_gene: TRBV5-6
CDR3nt: TGTGCCAGCAGCTTGAGGTGGAGCCAGGTCAGCACAGATACGCAGTATTTT
CDR3aa: CASSLRWSQVSTDTQYF

j_gene: TRBJ2-2
d_gene: TRBD2
abundance: -
v_gene: TRBV9
CDR3nt: TGTGCCAGCAGCGTACTTGCTAGCGGGAGTGGCACCGGGGAGCTGTTTTTT
CDR3aa: CASSVLASGSGTGELFF

j_gene: TRBJ2-1
d_gene: TRBD1
abundance: -
v_gene: TRBV10-3
CDR3nt: TGTGCCATCAGTGAGTCGGGACAGGGCCTCTCCCTCAGTGAGCAGTTCTTC
CDR3aa: CAISESGQGLSLSEQFF

j_gene: TRBJ1-6
d_gene: TRBD1
abundance: -
v_gene: TRBV4-1
CDR3nt: TGCGCCAGCAGCCAACAGACAGGGCCCAATTCACCCCTCCACTTT
CDR3aa: CASSQQTGPNSPLHF

j_gene: TRBJ1-5
d_gene: -
abundance: once
v_gene: TRBV6-6
CDR3nt: TGTGCCAGCAGTTACGGCAGGGGAGGTCAGCCCCAGCATTTT
CDR3aa: CASSYGRGGQPQHF

j_gene: TRBJ2-7
d_gene: TRBD1
abundance: -
v_gene: TRBV5-4
CDR3nt: TGTGCCAGCAGCGGGGACAGGGGGAACGAGCAGTACTTC
CDR3aa: CASSGDRGNEQYF